One sample yielded the 10 T cell receptor beta chains listed below, sequenced in a study of cytomegalovirus exposure and HLA in healthy donors (dated 2017 in TCRdb). Library construction relied on the immunoSEQ multiplex PCR assay. For the multiplex PCR, a mixture combining 60 forward primers for TCR Vbeta segments and 13 reverse primers for TCR Jbeta segments was used. TCRdb limited this immuneACCESS table to in-frame rearrangements with V and J called. A share of clones is missing; checked studies link under half to unresolved V genes, and the rest is unexplained. This sample is represented by around 200,000 clones; 70% to 75% of them were singletons. Approximately 5% of the sample belongs to the ten largest clones. The sequenced sample consisted of PBMCs. The receptors come from a young man in good health and CMV-seropositive.

CDR3 sequence: CAWTRTGGNTEAFF. Here the CDR3 DNA reads TGTGCCTGGACCAGAACAGGGGGAAACACTGAAGCTTTCTTT. The chain recombines TRBV30 with TRBJ1-1; TRBD1 agrees at 8 bases. V dropped 4 bases and J dropped 2; count of bases not matched to a gene: 6. This CDR3 has 14 residues. The V gene's germline CDR1 is GTSNPN and CDR2 SVGIG (reference sequence).

The CDR3 loop reads CASSLARYQETQYF. CDR3 bases: TGTGCCAGCAGCCTCGCGAGGTACCAAGAGACCCAGTACTTC. The genes are TRBV7-2 and TRBJ2-5; no clear D. The CDR3 contains 14 residues. V was pared by 5 bases and J by 0 bases, with 10 bases between. CDR1 is SGHTA and CDR2 is FQGNSA in the germline V gene.

The chain couples TRBV5-1 to TRBJ2-3; 8 positions match TRBD1. The CDR3 has 16 amino acids. Germline CDR1 and CDR2: SGHRS and YFSETQ. V was pared by 4 bases and J by 1 base, with 8 bases of the junction left unmatched. CDR3 sequence (DNA): TGCGCCAGCAGCAGAGGACAGGGTCCGGGCACAGATACGCAGTATTTT. This sequence encodes CASSRGQGPGTDTQYF.

This chain joins TRBV7-2 and TRBJ2-7; a possible D gene is TRBD1 (5 bases). The CDR3 is 15 residues long. In germline, CDR1 is SGHTA, CDR2 FQGNSA. Trimming took 3 bases from V and 4 from J, leaving 16 bases between them. The CDR3 here is CASSFAQGSPYEQYF. In DNA form, the CDR3 reads TGTGCCAGCAGCTTCGCGCAGGGATCACCGTACGAGCAGTACTTC.

The chain couples TRBV2 to TRBJ2-1, with TRBD1 matching 8 bases. The germline gives CDR1 SNHLY, CDR2 FYNNEI. The CDR3 consists of 12 residues. The V segment lost 4 bases and the J segment 8 bases; nucleotides outside the gene matches: 1. The CDR3 DNA reads TGTGCCAGCAGTGGGGACAGGCATGAGCAGTTCTTC. This codes for CASSGDRHEQFF.

V is TRBV15 and J is TRBJ2-3; 7 positions agree with TRBD1. V gave up 7 bases and J gave up 6 bases; unmatched junction bases: 13. Germline assignment: CDR1 LNHNV and CDR2 YYDKDF (reference sequence). The CDR3 length is 15 residues. CDR3 sequence: CATTHLTGYEDTQYF. In DNA, the CDR3 is TGTGCCACCACCCATTTGACAGGGTATGAGGATACGCAGTATTTT.

This chain joins TRBV11-2 and TRBJ1-4, with D possibly being TRBD1 (6 bases). The CDR3 is made up of 17 amino acids. CDR1 and CDR2 from the germline V gene are SGHAT and FQNNGV. The V end was cut by 1 base, the J end by 2 bases, with 14 bases between. Here the CDR3 DNA reads TGTGCCAGCAGCTTAGTGGCGGGGGCTAATACTAATGAAAAACTGTTTTTT. Protein product: CASSLVAGANTNEKLFF.

The chain recombines TRBV9 with TRBJ2-3; TRBD1 is a possible D gene (5 bases). Per the germline V gene, CDR1 is SGDLS and CDR2 is YYNGEE. The CDR3 has 15 amino acids. Trimming shortened V by 3 bases and J by 4 bases, and 15 bases separated the two germline ends. The CDR3 region has the DNA TGTGCCAGCAGCGATGGGGATAGGGGCCCAGATACGCAGTATTTT. Residues: CASSDGDRGPDTQYF.

This chain connects TRBV9 to TRBJ2-5, with D perhaps matching TRBD1 (6 bases). CDR3 length: 14 amino acids. Germline lookup yields CDR1 SGDLS and CDR2 YYNGEE. V was clipped by 3 bases and J by 2 bases, with 11 bases between them. CDR3: CASSAGARQETQYF. The CDR3 DNA is TGTGCCAGCAGCGCAGGGGCCCGACAAGAGACCCAGTACTTC.

The chain joins TRBV4-3 to TRBJ2-3; 11 bases match TRBD2. There are 17 residues in the CDR3. CDR1 is LGHNA, CDR2 YSLEER, per germline. The V segment lost 0 bases and the J segment 6 bases; nucleotides outside the gene matches: 8. DNA of the CDR3: TGCGCCAGCAGCCAAGATAAGCTAGCGGGGGGCCGGGATACGCAGTATTTT. Translation gives CASSQDKLAGGRDTQYF.